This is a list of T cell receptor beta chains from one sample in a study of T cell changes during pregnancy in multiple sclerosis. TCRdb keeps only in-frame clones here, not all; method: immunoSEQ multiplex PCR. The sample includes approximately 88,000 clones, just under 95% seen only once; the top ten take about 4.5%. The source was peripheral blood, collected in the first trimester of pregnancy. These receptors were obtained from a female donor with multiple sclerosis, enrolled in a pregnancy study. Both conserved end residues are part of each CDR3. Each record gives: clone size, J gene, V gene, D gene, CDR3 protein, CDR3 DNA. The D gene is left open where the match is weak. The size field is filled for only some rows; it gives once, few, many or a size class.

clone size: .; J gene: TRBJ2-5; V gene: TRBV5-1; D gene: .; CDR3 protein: CASKMVAVGAETQYF; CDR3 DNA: TGCGCCAGCAAGATGGTGGCAGTAGGGGCAGAGACCCAGTACTTC
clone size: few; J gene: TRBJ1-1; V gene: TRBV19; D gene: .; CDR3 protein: CASAVYTEAFF; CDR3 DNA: TGTGCCAGTGCGGTTTACACTGAAGCTTTCTTT
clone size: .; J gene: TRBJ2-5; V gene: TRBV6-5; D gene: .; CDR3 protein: CASKGLGGQETQYF; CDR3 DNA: TGTGCCAGCAAGGGGTTGGGTGGCCAAGAGACCCAGTACTTC
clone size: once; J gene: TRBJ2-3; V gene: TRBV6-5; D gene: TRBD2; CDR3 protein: CASRTSGGAFFTQYF; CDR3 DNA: TGTGCCAGCAGAACTAGCGGGGGGGCCTTCTTCACGCAGTATTTT
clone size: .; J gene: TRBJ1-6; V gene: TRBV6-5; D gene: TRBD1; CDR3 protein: CASSLNGQGLSPLHF; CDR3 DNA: TGTGCCAGCAGTCTAAACGGACAGGGCCTTTCACCCCTCCACTTT
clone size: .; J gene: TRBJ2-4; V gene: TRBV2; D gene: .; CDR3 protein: CASSGQLFTSKNIQYF; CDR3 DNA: TGTGCCAGCAGTGGACAGCTCTTTACATCCAAAAACATTCAGTACTTC
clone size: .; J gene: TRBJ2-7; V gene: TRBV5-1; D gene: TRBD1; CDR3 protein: CASSQGQTYEQYF; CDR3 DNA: TGCGCCAGCAGCCAGGGACAGACCTACGAGCAGTACTTC
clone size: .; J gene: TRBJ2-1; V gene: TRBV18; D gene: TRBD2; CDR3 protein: CASSPGTSSREQFF; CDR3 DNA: TGTGCCAGCTCACCCGGGACTAGTTCCCGGGAGCAGTTCTTC
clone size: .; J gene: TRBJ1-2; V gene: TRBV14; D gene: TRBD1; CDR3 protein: CASSQTGYHGYTF; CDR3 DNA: TGTGCCAGCAGCCAGACAGGGTACCATGGCTACACCTTC
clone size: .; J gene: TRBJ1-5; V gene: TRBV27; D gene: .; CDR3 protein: CASSPRDNYQPQHF; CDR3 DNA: TGTGCCAGCAGTCCCCGGGACAACTATCAGCCCCAGCATTTT
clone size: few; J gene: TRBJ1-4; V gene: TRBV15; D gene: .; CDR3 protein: CATSDIRAGEKLFF; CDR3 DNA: TGTGCCACCAGCGATATCCGGGCGGGTGAAAAACTGTTTTTT
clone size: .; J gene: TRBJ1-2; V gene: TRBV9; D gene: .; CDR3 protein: CASSETGGGRGYTF; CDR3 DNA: TGTGCCAGCAGCGAGACCGGGGGGGGCCGTGGCTACACCTTC
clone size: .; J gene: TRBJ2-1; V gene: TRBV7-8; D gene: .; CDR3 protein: CASSLKDSTYNEQFF; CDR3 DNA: TGTGCCAGCAGCTTAAAGGACAGTACCTACAATGAGCAGTTCTTC
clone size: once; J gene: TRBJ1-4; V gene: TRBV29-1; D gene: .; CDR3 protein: CSASLLGADNEKLFF; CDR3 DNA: TGCAGCGCATCCCTGCTGGGGGCCGACAATGAAAAACTGTTTTTT
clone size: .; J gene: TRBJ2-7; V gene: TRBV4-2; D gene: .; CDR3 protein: CASSPHPSGGSYEQYF; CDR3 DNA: TGTGCCAGCAGCCCCCACCCCTCAGGGGGGTCCTACGAGCAGTACTTC
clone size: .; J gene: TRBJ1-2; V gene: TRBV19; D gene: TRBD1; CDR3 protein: CASRLPGQIIYGYTF; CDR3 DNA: TGTGCCAGTAGGTTACCGGGACAGATAATCTATGGCTACACCTTC
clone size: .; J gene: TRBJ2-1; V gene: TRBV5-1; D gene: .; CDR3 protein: CASSQRATENEQFF; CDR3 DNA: TGCGCCAGCAGCCAAAGGGCGACAGAGAATGAGCAGTTCTTC
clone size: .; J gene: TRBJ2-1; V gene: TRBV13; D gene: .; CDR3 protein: CASSFKSSYNEQFF; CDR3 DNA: TGTGCCAGCAGCTTTAAGAGCTCCTACAATGAGCAGTTCTTC
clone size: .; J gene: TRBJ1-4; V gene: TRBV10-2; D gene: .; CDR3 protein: CASSDRGAITTNEKLFF; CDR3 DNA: TGCGCCAGCAGTGACCGCGGGGCCATTACAACTAATGAAAAACTGTTTTTT
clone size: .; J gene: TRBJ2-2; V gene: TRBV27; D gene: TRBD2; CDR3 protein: CASSLAGGPRVGELFF; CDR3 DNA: TGTGCCAGCAGTCTAGCGGGGGGGCCGAGGGTCGGGGAGCTGTTTTTT
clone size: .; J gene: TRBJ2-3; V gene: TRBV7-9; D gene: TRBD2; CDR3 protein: CASSPGSGGSSTDTQYF; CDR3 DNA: TGTGCCAGCAGCCCAGGGAGCGGGGGTTCTAGCACAGATACGCAGTATTTT
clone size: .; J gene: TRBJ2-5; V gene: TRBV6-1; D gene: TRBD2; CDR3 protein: CASSEARGLAGALQETQYF; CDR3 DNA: TGTGCCAGCAGTGAAGCAAGGGGACTAGCGGGGGCCTTACAAGAGACCCAGTACTTC
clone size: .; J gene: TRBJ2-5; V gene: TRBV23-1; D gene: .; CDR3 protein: CASSQFPGSGETQYF; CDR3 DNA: TGCGCCAGCAGTCAATTTCCAGGGTCCGGAGAGACCCAGTACTTC
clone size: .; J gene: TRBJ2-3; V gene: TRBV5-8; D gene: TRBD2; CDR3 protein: CASSLIAGGTDTQYF; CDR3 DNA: TGTGCCAGCAGCTTAATAGCGGGGGGGACAGATACGCAGTATTTT
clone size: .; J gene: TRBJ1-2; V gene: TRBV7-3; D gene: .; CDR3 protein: CASSLTQGYGYTF; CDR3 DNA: TGTGCCAGCAGCTTAACCCAGGGCTATGGCTACACCTTC
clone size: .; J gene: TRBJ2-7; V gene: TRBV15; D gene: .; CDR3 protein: CATSPVRGFEQYF; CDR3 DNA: TGTGCCACCAGCCCCGTAAGGGGGTTCGAGCAGTACTTC
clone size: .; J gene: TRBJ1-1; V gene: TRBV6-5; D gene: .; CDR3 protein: CASMAGVLYTEAFF; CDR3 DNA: TGTGCCAGCATGGCGGGGGTTTTATACACTGAAGCTTTCTTT
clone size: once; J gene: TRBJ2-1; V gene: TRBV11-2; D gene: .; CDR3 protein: CASSYGSHNEQFF; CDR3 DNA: TGTGCCAGCAGCTATGGCTCCCACAATGAGCAGTTCTTC
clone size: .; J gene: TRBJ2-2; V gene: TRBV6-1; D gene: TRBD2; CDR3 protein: CASSAPGLAGTGELFF; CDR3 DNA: TGTGCCAGCAGTGCCCCGGGACTAGCGGGTACCGGGGAGCTGTTTTTT
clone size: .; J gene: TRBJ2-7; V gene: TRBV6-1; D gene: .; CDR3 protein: CASSESRGPDYEQYF; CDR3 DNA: TGTGCCAGCAGTGAATCCAGGGGACCTGACTACGAGCAGTACTTC
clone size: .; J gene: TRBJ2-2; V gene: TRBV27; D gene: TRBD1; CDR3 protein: CASSKRTGPSGTPGELFF; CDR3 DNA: TGTGCCAGCTCTAAGAGGACAGGTCCTTCGGGGACCCCCGGGGAGCTGTTTTTT
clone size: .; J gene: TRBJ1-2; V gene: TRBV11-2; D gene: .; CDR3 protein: CASSPSTGLVGYTF; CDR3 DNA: TGTGCCAGCAGCCCCAGCACAGGGCTCGTGGGCTACACCTTC
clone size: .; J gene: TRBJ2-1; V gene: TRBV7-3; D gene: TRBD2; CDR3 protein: CASSVLAGALNEQFF; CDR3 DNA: TGTGCCAGCAGCGTCCTAGCGGGGGCCCTCAATGAGCAGTTCTTC
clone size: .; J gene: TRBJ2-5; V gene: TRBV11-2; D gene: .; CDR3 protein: CASSLGSGVFQETQYF; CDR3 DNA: TGTGCCAGCAGCTTAGGCTCAGGGGTGTTCCAAGAGACCCAGTACTTC
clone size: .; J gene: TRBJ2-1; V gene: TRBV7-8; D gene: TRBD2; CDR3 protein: CASSLAIRQRGKGEQFF; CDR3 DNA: TGTGCCAGCAGCTTAGCCATTCGTCAGCGGGGGAAGGGTGAGCAGTTCTTC
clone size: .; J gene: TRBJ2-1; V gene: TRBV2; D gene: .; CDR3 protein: CASTGEIIDEQFF; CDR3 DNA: TGTGCCAGCACCGGGGAAATTATCGATGAGCAGTTCTTC
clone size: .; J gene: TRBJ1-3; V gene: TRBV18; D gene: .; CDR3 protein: CASSPVEGNTIYF; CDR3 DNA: TGTGCCAGCTCACCTGTGGAGGGAAACACCATATATTTT
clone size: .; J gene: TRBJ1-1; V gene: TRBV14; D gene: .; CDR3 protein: CASSQGWGTGPLTEAFF; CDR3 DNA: TGTGCCAGCAGCCAAGGTTGGGGCACTGGCCCCTTGACTGAAGCTTTCTTT
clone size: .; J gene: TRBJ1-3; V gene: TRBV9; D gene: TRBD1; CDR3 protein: CASSDYRGSGNTIYF; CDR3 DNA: TGTGCCAGCAGCGACTACAGGGGTTCTGGAAACACCATATATTTT
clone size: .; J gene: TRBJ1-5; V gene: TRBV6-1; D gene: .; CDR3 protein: CASSTVFQPQHF; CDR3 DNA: TGTGCCAGCAGTACGGTGTTTCAGCCCCAGCATTTT
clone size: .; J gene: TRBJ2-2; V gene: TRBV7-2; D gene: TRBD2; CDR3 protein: CASSLLAGDTGELFF; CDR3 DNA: TGTGCCAGCAGCTTACTAGCGGGGGACACCGGGGAGCTGTTTTTT
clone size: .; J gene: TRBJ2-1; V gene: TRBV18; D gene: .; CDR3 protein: CASSQEFELNNEQFF; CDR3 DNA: TGTGCCAGCTCCCAAGAATTCGAGTTGAACAATGAGCAGTTCTTC
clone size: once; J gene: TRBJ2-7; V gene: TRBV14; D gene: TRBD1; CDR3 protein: CASSRYNRGERAWEQYF; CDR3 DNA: TGTGCCAGCAGCCGGTACAACAGGGGGGAACGGGCCTGGGAGCAGTACTTC
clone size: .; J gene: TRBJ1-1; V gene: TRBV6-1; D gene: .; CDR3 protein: CASRTGRLDTEAFF; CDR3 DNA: TGTGCCAGCAGAACAGGGAGATTGGACACTGAAGCTTTCTTT
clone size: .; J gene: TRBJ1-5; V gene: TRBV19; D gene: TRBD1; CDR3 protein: CASSTGKETGGSNQPQHF; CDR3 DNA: TGTGCCAGTAGTACTGGAAAGGAGACAGGGGGAAGCAATCAGCCCCAGCATTTT
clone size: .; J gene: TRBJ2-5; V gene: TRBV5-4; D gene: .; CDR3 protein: CASSLQGLKTQYF; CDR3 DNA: TGTGCCAGCAGCCTGCAGGGTTTGAAGACCCAGTACTTC
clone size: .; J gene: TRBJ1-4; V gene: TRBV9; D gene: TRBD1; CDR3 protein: CASSSAPGQGEKLFF; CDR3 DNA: TGTGCCAGCAGCAGCGCACCGGGACAGGGTGAAAAACTGTTTTTT
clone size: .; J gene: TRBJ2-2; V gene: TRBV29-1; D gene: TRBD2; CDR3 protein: CSVCGGALPGELFF; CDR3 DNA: TGCAGCGTATGCGGGGGGGCCTTACCCGGGGAGCTGTTTTTT
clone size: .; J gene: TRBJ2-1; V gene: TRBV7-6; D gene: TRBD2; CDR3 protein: CASSSAPGLANNEQFF; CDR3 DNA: TGTGCCAGCAGCTCCGCCCCGGGACTAGCCAATAATGAGCAGTTCTTC
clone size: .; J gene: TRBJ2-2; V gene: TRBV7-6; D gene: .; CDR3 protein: CASSYRENTGELFF; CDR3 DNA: TGTGCCAGCAGCTACAGGGAGAACACCGGGGAGCTGTTTTTT
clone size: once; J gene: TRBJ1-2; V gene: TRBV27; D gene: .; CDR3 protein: CASRPFEGDISGGYTF; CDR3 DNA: TGTGCCAGCAGGCCCTTCGAGGGGGACATTTCAGGTGGCTACACCTTC
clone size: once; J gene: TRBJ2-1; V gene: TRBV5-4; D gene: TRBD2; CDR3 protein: CASTSALAGGYNEQFF; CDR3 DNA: TGTGCCAGCACCAGTGCACTAGCGGGGGGGTACAATGAGCAGTTCTTC
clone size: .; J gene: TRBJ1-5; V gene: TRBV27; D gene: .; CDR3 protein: CASSRGVNQPQHF; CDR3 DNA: TGTGCCAGCAGCCGGGGGGTTAATCAGCCCCAGCATTTT